This entry is about one TCR beta chain. Only in-frame clones appear in the TCRdb table, and some are missing; sequencing was by immunoSEQ multiplex PCR. The sample comprises tens of thousands of clones, over 80% of which are singletons, and roughly 13% rests with the top ten. The V end lost 3 bases, the J end lost 1 base, and 13 bases lay between the germline ends. Germline V gene data show CDR1 as MDHEN and CDR2 as SYDVKM. CDR3 size: 15 residues. The sample is drawn from a study of blood T cell repertoires in COVID-19. Study details: Specimens from acute and convalescent COVID-19 originated in the United States, Italy and Spain.

Material for sequencing was peripheral blood. The rearrangement links TRBV28 to TRBJ2-7; weak D call: TRBD2 (6 bases). The sequence derives from a human donor with active COVID-19. The donor label of this sample is uncertain. CDR3: CASSFGGMLSYEQYF. CDR3 bases: TGTGCCAGCAGTTTCGGCGGGATGTTATCCTACGAGCAGTACTTC.